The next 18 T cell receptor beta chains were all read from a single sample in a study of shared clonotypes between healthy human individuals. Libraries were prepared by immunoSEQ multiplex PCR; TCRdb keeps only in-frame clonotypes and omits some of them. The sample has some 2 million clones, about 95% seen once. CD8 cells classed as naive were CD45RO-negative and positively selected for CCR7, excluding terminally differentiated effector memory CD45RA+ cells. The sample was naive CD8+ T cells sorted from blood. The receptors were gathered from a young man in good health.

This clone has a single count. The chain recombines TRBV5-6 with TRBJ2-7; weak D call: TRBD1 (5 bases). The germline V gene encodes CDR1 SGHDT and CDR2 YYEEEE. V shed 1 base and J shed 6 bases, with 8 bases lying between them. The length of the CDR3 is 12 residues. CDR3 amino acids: CASSLQRGEQYF. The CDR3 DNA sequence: TGTGCCAGCAGCTTGCAAAGGGGCGAGCAGTACTTC. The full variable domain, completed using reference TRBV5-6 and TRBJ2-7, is DAGVTQSPTHLIKTRGQQVTLRCSPKSGHDTVSWYQQALGQGPQFIFQYYEEEERQRGNFPDRFSGHQFPNYSSELNVNALLLGDSALYLCASSLQRGEQYFGPGTRLTVT.

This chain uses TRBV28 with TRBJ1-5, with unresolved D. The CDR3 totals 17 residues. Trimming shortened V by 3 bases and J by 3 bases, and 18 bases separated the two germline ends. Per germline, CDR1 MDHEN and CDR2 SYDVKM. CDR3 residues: CASSLSFYRRANQPQHF. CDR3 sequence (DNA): TGTGCCAGCAGTTTGTCATTTTACAGAAGGGCCAATCAGCCCCAGCATTTT.

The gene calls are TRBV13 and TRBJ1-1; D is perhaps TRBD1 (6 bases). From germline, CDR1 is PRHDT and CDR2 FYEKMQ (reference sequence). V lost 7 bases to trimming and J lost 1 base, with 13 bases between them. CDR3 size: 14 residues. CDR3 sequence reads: CASKPAGENTEAFF. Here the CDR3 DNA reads TGTGCCAGCAAGCCCGCAGGGGAGAACACTGAAGCTTTCTTT.

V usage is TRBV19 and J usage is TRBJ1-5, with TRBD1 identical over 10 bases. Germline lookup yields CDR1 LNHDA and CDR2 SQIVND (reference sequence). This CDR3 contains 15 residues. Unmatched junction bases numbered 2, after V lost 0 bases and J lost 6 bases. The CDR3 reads CASSIDRTGGQPQHF. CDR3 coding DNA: TGTGCCAGTAGTATAGATCGGACAGGGGGTCAGCCCCAGCATTTT.

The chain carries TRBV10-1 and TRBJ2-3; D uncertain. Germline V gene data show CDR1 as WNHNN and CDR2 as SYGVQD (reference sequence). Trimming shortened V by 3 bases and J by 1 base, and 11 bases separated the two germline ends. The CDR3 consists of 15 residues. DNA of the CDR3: TGCGCCAGCAGTGAAGGCAGCACCCGCACAGATACGCAGTATTTT. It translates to CASSEGSTRTDTQYF.

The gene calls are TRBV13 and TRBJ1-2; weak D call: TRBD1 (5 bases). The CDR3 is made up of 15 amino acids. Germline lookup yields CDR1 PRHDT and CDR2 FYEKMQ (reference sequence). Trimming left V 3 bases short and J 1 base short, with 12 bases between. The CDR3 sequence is CASSFQGAVNYGYTF. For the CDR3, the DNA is TGTGCCAGCAGCTTCCAGGGAGCCGTTAACTATGGCTACACCTTC.

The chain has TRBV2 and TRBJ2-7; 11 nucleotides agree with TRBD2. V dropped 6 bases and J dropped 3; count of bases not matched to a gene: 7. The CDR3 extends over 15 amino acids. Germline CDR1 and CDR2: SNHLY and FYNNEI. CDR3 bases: TGTGCCAGCAGCGACGGGACTAGCGGATTCTACGAGCAGTACTTC. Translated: CASSDGTSGFYEQYF.

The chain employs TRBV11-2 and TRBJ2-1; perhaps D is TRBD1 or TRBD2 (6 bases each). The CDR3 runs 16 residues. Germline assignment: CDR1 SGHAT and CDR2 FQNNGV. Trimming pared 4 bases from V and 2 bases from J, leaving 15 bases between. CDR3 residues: CASSSERGRPYNEQFF. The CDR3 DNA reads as TGTGCCAGCAGCTCAGAAAGGGGGAGGCCCTACAATGAGCAGTTCTTC.

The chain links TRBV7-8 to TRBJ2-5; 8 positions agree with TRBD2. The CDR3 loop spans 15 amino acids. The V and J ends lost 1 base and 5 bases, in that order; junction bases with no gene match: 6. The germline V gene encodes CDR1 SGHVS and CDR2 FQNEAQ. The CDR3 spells CASSLDPGGPETQYF. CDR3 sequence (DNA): TGTGCCAGCAGCTTAGATCCGGGAGGGCCGGAGACCCAGTACTTC.

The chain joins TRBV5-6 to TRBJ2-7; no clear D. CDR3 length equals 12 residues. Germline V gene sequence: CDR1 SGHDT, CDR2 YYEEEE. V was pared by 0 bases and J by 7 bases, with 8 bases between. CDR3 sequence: CASSLDPKEQYF. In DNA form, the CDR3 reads TGTGCCAGCAGCTTGGACCCTAAAGAGCAGTACTTC.

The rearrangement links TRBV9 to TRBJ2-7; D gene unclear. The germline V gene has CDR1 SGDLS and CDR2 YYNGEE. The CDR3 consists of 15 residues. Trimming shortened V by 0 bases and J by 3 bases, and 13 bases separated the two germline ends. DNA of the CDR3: TGTGCCAGCAGCGTAGGTATTAACCCTATCTACGAGCAGTACTTC. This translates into CASSVGINPIYEQYF.

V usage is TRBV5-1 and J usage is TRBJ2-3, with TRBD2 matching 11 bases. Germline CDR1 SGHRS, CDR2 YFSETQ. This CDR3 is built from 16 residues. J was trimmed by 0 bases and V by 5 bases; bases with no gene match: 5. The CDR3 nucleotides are TGCGCCAGCAGTCCTAGCGGGGGGACTAGCACAGATACGCAGTATTTT. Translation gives CASSPSGGTSTDTQYF.

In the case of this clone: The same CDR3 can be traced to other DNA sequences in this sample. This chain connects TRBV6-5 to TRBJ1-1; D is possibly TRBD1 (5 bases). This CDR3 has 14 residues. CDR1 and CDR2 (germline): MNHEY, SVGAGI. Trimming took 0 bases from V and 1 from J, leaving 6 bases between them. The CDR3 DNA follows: TGTGCCAGCAGTTACTCGGGGGGGAACACTGAAGCTTTCTTT. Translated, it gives CASSYSGGNTEAFF.

As DNA, the CDR3 is TGTGCCAGCAGTGAAACCGGGACAGGGGAAGGCTACACCTTC. Its protein product is CASSETGTGEGYTF. The J gene is TRBJ1-2, the V gene TRBV28; 10 nucleotides align to TRBD1. Germline trimming cut 5 bases from V and 8 bases from J; bases unmatched to any gene: 8. CDR1 and CDR2 from the germline V gene are MDHEN and SYDVKM. CDR3 length: 14 residues.

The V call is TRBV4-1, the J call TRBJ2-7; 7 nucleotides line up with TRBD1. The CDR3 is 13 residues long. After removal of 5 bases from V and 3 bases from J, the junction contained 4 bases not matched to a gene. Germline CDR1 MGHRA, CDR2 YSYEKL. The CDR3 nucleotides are TGCGCCAGCAGCTCCGGGACAGACTACGAGCAGTACTTC. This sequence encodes CASSSGTDYEQYF.

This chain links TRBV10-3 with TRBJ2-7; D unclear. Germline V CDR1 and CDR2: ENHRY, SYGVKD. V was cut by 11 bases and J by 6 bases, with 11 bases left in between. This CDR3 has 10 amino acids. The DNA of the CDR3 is TGTGCCCCTCGTTGGCCCGAGCAGTACTTC. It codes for CAPRWPEQYF.

The CDR3 is CASSLSGGPSETQYF. The CDR3 coding sequence is TGTGCCAGCAGCTTAAGCGGGGGGCCCTCTGAGACCCAGTACTTC. The rearrangement uses TRBV7-3 and TRBJ2-5, with 8 bases matching TRBD2. The CDR3 length is 15 residues. CDR1 is SGHTA, CDR2 FQGTGA, per germline. The J segment lost 5 bases and the V segment lost 1 base, leaving 6 bases of the junction unmatched.

The CDR3, as DNA: TGTGCCAGCAGCTTAGCGCTATTAGCGGGATTCTACGAGCAGTACTTC. Amino acids: CASSLALLAGFYEQYF. V is TRBV7-2 and J is TRBJ2-7, with 8 bases aligning to TRBD2. Trimming took 0 bases from V and 3 from J; bases not matched to a gene: 7. The germline CDR1 and CDR2 sequences are SGHTA and FQGNSA. This CDR3 has 16 amino acids.